A single sample gave rise to the 25 T cell receptor beta chains below, sequenced in a study of cytomegalovirus exposure and HLA in healthy donors. PCR involved 60 Vbeta and 13 Jbeta primers. Clones were read by immunoSEQ multiplex PCR, and TCRdb kept only the in-frame ones, dropping some. The sample holds about 190,000 clones, over 80% seen once. Sequencing used PBMCs. These receptor sequences come from a man aged 35 to 55 in good health and CMV-seropositive.

The V gene is TRBV6-5, the J gene TRBJ1-1; 7 bases map to TRBD1. The germline gives CDR1 MNHEY, CDR2 SVGAGI. The ends lost 7 bases at V and 7 bases at J; junction bases unmatched: 9. This CDR3 region has 13 residues. Written as DNA, the CDR3 is TGTGCCAGCAACAGGGGTGGTGATATTGAAGCTTTCTTT. Translating it yields CASNRGGDIEAFF.

V gene TRBV7-2 combines with J gene TRBJ2-1; 9 nucleotides align to TRBD2. This CDR3 is 15 amino acids long. V trimming: 6 bases; J trimming: 8 bases; junction bases outside the gene matches: 11. Germline-derived CDR1 and CDR2 are SGHTA and FQGNSA. In DNA form, the CDR3 reads TGTGCCAGCAGTGTTAGCGGGGGAGGAATGTATGAGCAGTTCTTC. Protein product: CASSVSGGGMYEQFF.

This sequence joins TRBV12-5 and TRBJ2-1; 8 nucleotides line up with TRBD1. CDR1 and CDR2 (germline): LGHNT, FRNRAP. Trimming at V came to 1 base and at J to 10 bases, leaving 6 bases not matched to a gene. The CDR3 is made up of 14 amino acids. The CDR3: CASGLAGQGGEQFF. The CDR3 region has the DNA TGTGCTAGTGGTTTGGCTGGACAGGGCGGGGAGCAGTTCTTC.

The rearrangement links TRBV27 to TRBJ2-4, with D possibly TRBD1 on 6 matching bases. V shed 5 bases and J shed 5 bases, with 22 bases lying between them. The CDR3 is made up of 17 amino acids. The germline V gene encodes CDR1 MNHEY and CDR2 SMNVEV (reference sequence). The CDR3 bases are TGTGCCAGCAGTCCTGGCTCGTGGGACACAAGAGAAAACATTCAGTACTTC. Translating it yields CASSPGSWDTRENIQYF.

The V and J genes are TRBV4-2 and TRBJ1-4; tentative D call: TRBD1 (5 bases). The CDR3 totals 15 residues. Germline V gives CDR1 LGHNA, CDR2 YNFKEQ. V lost 1 base and J lost 6, with 12 bases in between. CDR3 sequence reads: CASSQAGGTDEKLFF. CDR3 sequence (DNA): TGTGCCAGCAGCCAAGCGGGGGGGACTGATGAAAAACTGTTTTTT.

V usage is TRBV14 and J usage is TRBJ2-7; 8 bases line up with TRBD1. Per germline, CDR1 SGHDN and CDR2 FVKESK. The CDR3 spans 17 residues. V dropped 3 bases and J dropped 1; count of bases not matched to a gene: 11. CDR3 sequence: CASSQPHRDRSSYEQYF. CDR3 DNA sequence: TGTGCCAGCAGCCAGCCGCACCGGGACAGGTCTTCCTACGAGCAGTACTTC.

This rearrangement joins TRBV28 to TRBJ1-1; D might be TRBD1 (6 bases). Germline V gene lookup returns CDR1 MDHEN and CDR2 SYDVKM. The CDR3 is 16 amino acids. V lost 6 bases, J lost 1 base, and 18 bases lay in between. The CDR3 coding sequence is TGTGCCAGCAGGCCGCGAGGGACACGAAGGAACACTGAAGCTTTCTTT. Amino acids: CASRPRGTRRNTEAFF.

The chain carries TRBV11-2 and TRBJ1-2; D not certain. V lost 2 bases and J lost 0, with 13 bases in between. The CDR3 sequence is 16 residues long. CDR1 is SGHAT and CDR2 is FQNNGV in the germline V gene. CDR3 DNA: TGTGCCAGCAGCTTAATATCTACAGCTCCTAACTATGGCTACACCTTC. Translation gives CASSLISTAPNYGYTF.

The rearrangement joins TRBV19 to TRBJ1-4; possibly TRBD1 for D (5 bases). The V gene's germline CDR1 is LNHDA and CDR2 SQIVND (reference sequence). The CDR3 consists of 16 residues. V lost 1 base and J lost 0, with 9 bases in between. In DNA form, the CDR3 reads TGTGCCAGTAGTATAGGGGGCGGATCAACTAATGAAAAACTGTTTTTT. It translates to CASSIGGGSTNEKLFF.

The V call is TRBV11-2, the J call TRBJ2-3, with TRBD1 matching 7 bases. This CDR3 is 17 amino acids long. The germline CDR1 and CDR2 sequences are SGHAT and FQNNGV. Germline trimming cut 4 bases from V and 2 bases from J; bases unmatched to any gene: 12. The CDR3 nucleotides read TGTGCCAGCAGCTCGAGCCGACAGGGTGGAACCACAGATACGCAGTATTTT. Protein sequence: CASSSSRQGGTTDTQYF.

V and J are TRBV30 and TRBJ1-5; TRBD1 might be the D (5 bases). The CDR3 has 14 amino acids. V lost 3 bases and J lost 5, with 14 bases in between. CDR1 is GTSNPN and CDR2 is SVGIG in the germline V gene (reference sequence). In nucleotides, the CDR3 is TGTGCCTGGAGAGGGGCAGGGTACGATCAGCCCCAGCATTTT. It translates to CAWRGAGYDQPQHF. Based on the CDR3 plus reference TRBV30 and TRBJ1-5, the full variable domain is SQTIHQWPATLVQPVGSPLSLECTVEGTSNPNLYWYRQAAGRGLQLLFYSVGIGQISSEVPQNLSASRPQDRQFILSSKKLLLSDSGFYLCAWRGAGYDQPQHFGDGTRLSIL.

The chain couples TRBV7-2 to TRBJ2-5, with D possibly TRBD2 on 7 matching bases. Matching the DNA end better, TRBJ2-7 makes the J call doubtful. The CDR3 runs 14 residues. Germline V CDR1 and CDR2: SGHTA, FQGNSA. The CDR3, as DNA: TGTGCCAGCAGCTTACCGGGGGGCTTGTACGAGCAGTACTTC. Residues: CASSLPGGLYEQYF.

DNA for the CDR3: TGTGCCAGCAGCCTGGAGGCTAGCGGGGGGTACGAGCAGTACTTC. Translated, it gives CASSLEASGGYEQYF. The V gene is TRBV5-4, the J gene TRBJ2-7; 11 nucleotides match TRBD2. Germline V lookup: CDR1 SGHNT, CDR2 YYREEE (reference sequence). V dropped 4 bases and J dropped 4; count of bases not matched to a gene: 7. This CDR3 region has 15 residues.

J is TRBJ2-5 and V is TRBV28, with a possible D match to TRBD2 (6 bases). The V end was cut by 6 bases, the J end by 7 bases, with 15 bases between. The CDR3 consists of 13 residues. CDR1 and CDR2 from the germline V gene are MDHEN and SYDVKM. CDR3 protein: CASRSVRRGTQYF. The CDR3 DNA reads TGTGCCAGCAGGTCTGTCCGGCGGGGGACCCAGTACTTC.

This chain joins TRBV27 and TRBJ1-3, with a weak D call TRBD1 (5 bases). With 2 bases removed from V and 0 bases from J, the gap between germline ends came to 8 bases. The germline V gene has CDR1 MNHEY and CDR2 SMNVEV (reference sequence). This CDR3 region has 15 residues. The CDR3 region is CASSLGASSGNTIYF. The CDR3 coding sequence is TGTGCCAGCAGTTTAGGGGCGAGCTCTGGAAACACCATATATTTT.

The rearrangement joins TRBV6-5 to TRBJ2-3; the D is unclear. Between the trimmed V and J ends, which lost 2 bases and 2 bases, there was a span of 14 bases. The CDR3 length is 16 residues. Germline-derived CDR1 and CDR2 are MNHEY and SVGAGI. The CDR3 DNA sequence: TGTGCCAGCAGTTACCGGTTCTTAAGTTTCACAGATACGCAGTATTTT. Protein: CASSYRFLSFTDTQYF.

This clone has a single count. This chain uses TRBV5-1 with TRBJ2-4, with D maybe TRBD2 (5 bases). Trimming took off 6 bases at V and 6 bases at J, with 16 bases between the two ends. CDR1 is SGHRS and CDR2 is YFSETQ in the germline V gene. The CDR3 spans 14 residues. CDR3 DNA: TGCGCCAGCAACCGCCCGGGAAGAGGAAACATTCAGTACTTC. Translation gives CASNRPGRGNIQYF. The full variable domain, completed using reference TRBV5-1 and TRBJ2-4, is KAGVTQTPRYLIKTRGQQVTLSCSPISGHRSVSWYQQTPGQGLQFLFEYFSETQRNKGNFPGRFSGRQFSNSRSEMNVSTLELGDSALYLCASNRPGRGNIQYFGAGTRLSVL.

The chain has TRBV2 and TRBJ2-1, with 16 bases that match TRBD2. The CDR3 has 17 amino acids. The J segment lost 4 bases and the V segment lost 5 bases, leaving 5 bases of the junction unmatched. Germline V lookup: CDR1 SNHLY, CDR2 FYNNEI. CDR3 sequence: CASSPPGLAGGYNEQFF. The CDR3 DNA reads TGTGCCAGCAGTCCCCCGGGACTAGCGGGGGGGTACAATGAGCAGTTCTTC.

The chain is built from TRBV6-1 and TRBJ1-3; TRBD1 aligns across 7 bases. Germline CDR1 and CDR2: MNHNS and SASEGT. V shed 6 bases and J 8 bases; nucleotides not matched to a gene: 7. The CDR3 sequence is 13 residues long. The CDR3 protein is CASRETGRDTIYF. CDR3 bases: TGTGCCAGCAGGGAGACAGGGAGAGACACCATATATTTT.

This clone was found a few times. The chain links TRBV30 to TRBJ2-1; possibly TRBD2 for D (6 bases). CDR1 and CDR2 (germline): GTSNPN, SVGIG (reference sequence). V lost 3 bases and J lost 7, with 13 bases in between. The CDR3 runs to 13 residues. CDR3 sequence reads: CAWSNMAGNEQFF. CDR3 nucleotide sequence: TGTGCCTGGAGCAATATGGCGGGGAATGAGCAGTTCTTC. Drawing the rest from reference TRBV30 and TRBJ2-1, the complete variable domain is SQTIHQWPATLVQPVGSPLSLECTVEGTSNPNLYWYRQAAGRGLQLLFYSVGIGQISSEVPQNLSASRPQDRQFILSSKKLLLSDSGFYLCAWSNMAGNEQFFGPGTRLTVL.

The rearrangement links TRBV28 to TRBJ1-1, with 7 bases matching TRBD1. The CDR3 covers 11 residues. Trimming cost V 6 bases and J 11 bases; bases outside gene matches: 6. Germline V lookup: CDR1 MDHEN, CDR2 SYDVKM. The CDR3 DNA follows: TGTGCCAGCAGCACTGCAGGGGGGGCTTTCTTT. This encodes CASSTAGGAFF.

The chain recombines TRBV5-4 with TRBJ1-1; D gene uncertain. Deletions cut 4 bases from V and 0 bases from J, with 7 bases between. CDR3 size: 13 residues. Per germline, CDR1 SGHNT and CDR2 YYREEE (reference sequence). The CDR3 protein is CASSDTVNTEAFF. CDR3 DNA sequence: TGTGCCAGCAGCGACACAGTGAACACTGAAGCTTTCTTT. Supplemented by reference TRBV5-4 and TRBJ1-1, the full variable domain reads ETGVTQSPTHLIKTRGQQVTLRCSSQSGHNTVSWYQQALGQGPQFIFQYYREEENGRGNFPPRFSGLQFPNYSSELNVNALELDDSALYLCASSDTVNTEAFFGQGTRLTVV.

The chain carries TRBV18 and TRBJ2-5; maybe TRBD1 (6 bases). The CDR3 has 14 residues. Per the germline V gene, CDR1 is KGHSH and CDR2 is LQKENI. With 6 bases removed from V and 5 bases from J, the gap between germline ends came to 16 bases. CDR3 nucleotide sequence: TGTGCCAGCTCCCTTCAAACAGGGATGGAGACCCAGTACTTC. Its translation is CASSLQTGMETQYF.

Worth noting for this clone: It is likely a read error, because the conserved phenylalanine at the end of the CDR3 is missing. The chain recombines TRBV7-2 with TRBJ2-7, with 16 bases fitting TRBD2. The V gene end was trimmed by 3 bases and the J gene end by 6 bases; junction bases not matched to a gene: 5. This CDR3 has 16 amino acids. CDR1 and CDR2 (germline): SGHTA, FQGNSA. The CDR3 bases are TGTGCCAGCAGCTTGGGGACTAGCGGGGGGGCCTCCGAGCAGTACCTC. Its translation is CASSLGTSGGASEQYL.

This clone showed up just a few times. The chain has TRBV4-3 and TRBJ2-3; TRBD2 aligns across 10 bases. CDR3 size: 16 residues. Germline V gives CDR1 LGHNA, CDR2 YSLEER. The V segment lost 3 bases and the J segment 1 base; nucleotides outside the gene matches: 4. CDR3 DNA sequence: TGCGCCAGCAGCCAGGAGACTAGCGGGCGCACAGATACGCAGTATTTT. It specifies CASSQETSGRTDTQYF.